Listed here is a single TCR beta chain. This CDR3 is built from 15 residues. The germline gives CDR1 SGDLS, CDR2 YYNGEE. The V and J ends lost 4 bases and 2 bases respectively, with 13 bases between them. The data stem from a study of shared clonotypes between healthy human individuals. Sequencing was performed with immunoSEQ multiplex PCR; in TCRdb, only in-frame clones are kept and a portion is missing. The repertoire includes over 850,000 clones, more than 75% of them detected once, and around 0.47% sits in the top ten. The V gene is TRBV9, the J gene TRBJ2-1; no reliable D call. This sequence was found in a man aged 18 to 29 in good health. Some clones in this sample may be carry-over from other donors' samples. The sequencing input was memory CD4+ T cells from PBMCs. The subset is: CD45RA-negative fraction. The CDR3 DNA reads as TGTGCCAGCAGCATAAGCACTAATACCTACAATGAGCAGTTCTTC. Translation gives CASSISTNTYNEQFF. Using reference TRBV9 and TRBJ2-1 for the parts outside the CDR3, the full variable domain is DSGVTQTPKHLITATGQRVTLRCSPRSGDLSVYWYQQSLDQGLQFLIQYYNGEERAKGNILERFSAQQFPDLHSELNLSSLELGDSALYFCASSISTNTYNEQFFGPGTRLTVL.